These T cell receptor beta chains were read from a single sample in a study of cytomegalovirus exposure and HLA in healthy donors. Method: immunoSEQ multiplex PCR; TCRdb's copy keeps in-frame clones and lacks some. The data hold under 200,000 clones, with roughly nine tenths observed a single time. The sample comprised PBMCs. These receptors were collected from a woman between 18 and 30 years old in good health and CMV-seropositive. CDR3s include the opening cysteine and the closing phenylalanine or tryptophan. Fields, in order: V gene, clone size, D gene, J gene, CDR3 DNA, CDR3 protein. A D gene is named only where the DNA matches it firmly. Clone size, where shown, is once, few, many, or a class for clones that have expanded.

v_gene: TRBV28; abundance: few; d_gene: TRBD1; j_gene: TRBJ1-3; CDR3nt: TGTGCCAGCAGTTCCCCCTTGGACAGGGTAGCTGGAAACACCATATATTTT; CDR3aa: CASSSPLDRVAGNTIYF
v_gene: TRBV4-3; abundance: .; d_gene: .; j_gene: TRBJ2-3; CDR3nt: TGCGCCAGCAGCCAAGCTCCCGGAGCAGATACGCAGTATTTT; CDR3aa: CASSQAPGADTQYF
v_gene: TRBV2; abundance: .; d_gene: TRBD2; j_gene: TRBJ2-1; CDR3nt: TGTGCCAGCAGTGCCCAGCGGGGGCGCACCTACAATGAGCAGTTCTTC; CDR3aa: CASSAQRGRTYNEQFF
v_gene: TRBV2; abundance: .; d_gene: TRBD2; j_gene: TRBJ2-3; CDR3nt: TGTGCCAGCAGCCCTGTCGGGGGGTTACCAGATACGCAGTATTTT; CDR3aa: CASSPVGGLPDTQYF
v_gene: TRBV28; abundance: .; d_gene: .; j_gene: TRBJ1-4; CDR3nt: TGTGCCAGCAGTTTTTCCGGGACACGGAATGAAAAACTGTTTTTT; CDR3aa: CASSFSGTRNEKLFF
v_gene: TRBV7-6; abundance: .; d_gene: TRBD2; j_gene: TRBJ2-5; CDR3nt: TGTGCCAGCAGCATAAGACTAGCGGAAGAGACCCAGTACTTC; CDR3aa: CASSIRLAEETQYF
v_gene: TRBV6-1; abundance: once; d_gene: TRBD1; j_gene: TRBJ1-1; CDR3nt: TGTGCCAGCAGTCCGCCGGGACAGGTGGCTGAAGCTTTCTTT; CDR3aa: CASSPPGQVAEAFF
v_gene: TRBV6-6; abundance: .; d_gene: TRBD1; j_gene: TRBJ2-3; CDR3nt: TGTGCCAGCAGTTACGGCACAGGGGGCGACACAGATACGCAGTATTTT; CDR3aa: CASSYGTGGDTDTQYF
v_gene: TRBV5-1; abundance: once; d_gene: .; j_gene: TRBJ2-6; CDR3nt: TGCGCCAGCAGCTTCGGCTCTGGGGCCAACGTCCTGACTTTC; CDR3aa: CASSFGSGANVLTF
v_gene: TRBV2; abundance: .; d_gene: .; j_gene: TRBJ2-7; CDR3nt: TGTGCCAGCACCATACTAGCCCCCTACGAGCAGTACTTC; CDR3aa: CASTILAPYEQYF
v_gene: TRBV28; abundance: .; d_gene: TRBD2; j_gene: TRBJ2-5; CDR3nt: TGTGCCAGCAGTTTAACTAGCGGGGGCCAAGAGACCCAGTACTTC; CDR3aa: CASSLTSGGQETQYF
v_gene: TRBV13; abundance: once; d_gene: TRBD1; j_gene: TRBJ2-3; CDR3nt: TGTGCCAGCAGCTCCGGGACAGACACAGATACGCAGTATTTT; CDR3aa: CASSSGTDTDTQYF
v_gene: TRBV5-1; abundance: .; d_gene: .; j_gene: TRBJ1-6; CDR3nt: TGCGCCAGCAGCTTGGAAGGGCAGGGTAATTCACCCCTCCACTTT; CDR3aa: CASSLEGQGNSPLHF
v_gene: TRBV19; abundance: .; d_gene: TRBD1; j_gene: TRBJ2-3; CDR3nt: TGTGCCAGTAGTGTACTCCATCCGGGACAGGGGGCGTTTACGCAGTATTTT; CDR3aa: CASSVLHPGQGAFTQYF
v_gene: TRBV28; abundance: .; d_gene: TRBD1; j_gene: TRBJ1-3; CDR3nt: TGTGCCAGCAGGGGGGGACAGGAGGCTGGAAACACCATATATTTT; CDR3aa: CASRGGQEAGNTIYF
v_gene: TRBV29-1; abundance: few; d_gene: .; j_gene: TRBJ2-7; CDR3nt: TGCAGCGTCGGAGGTTCCTACGAGCAGTACTTC; CDR3aa: CSVGGSYEQYF
v_gene: TRBV7-3; abundance: .; d_gene: .; j_gene: TRBJ2-2; CDR3nt: TGTGCCAGCAGCCCAGTCCCGGGAAACACCGGGGAGCTGTTTTTT; CDR3aa: CASSPVPGNTGELFF
v_gene: TRBV10-2; abundance: .; d_gene: .; j_gene: TRBJ1-2; CDR3nt: TGCGCCAGCAGTGAGTCCAGATTCAGATCTAACTATGGCTACACCTTC; CDR3aa: CASSESRFRSNYGYTF
v_gene: TRBV7-2; abundance: .; d_gene: TRBD1; j_gene: TRBJ2-5; CDR3nt: TGTGCCAGCAGCTCGGACAGGCAAGAGACCCAGTACTTC; CDR3aa: CASSSDRQETQYF
v_gene: TRBV6-4; abundance: .; d_gene: .; j_gene: TRBJ2-1; CDR3nt: TGTGCCAGCAGCGACGGGGCCACGGGCAATGAGCAGTTCTTC; CDR3aa: CASSDGATGNEQFF
v_gene: TRBV6-1; abundance: .; d_gene: TRBD1; j_gene: TRBJ1-1; CDR3nt: TGTGCCAGTGACAGGGTTCCTGAAGCTTTCTTT; CDR3aa: CASDRVPEAFF
v_gene: TRBV7-6; abundance: .; d_gene: .; j_gene: TRBJ2-7; CDR3nt: TGTGCCAGCAGCTTAGGGCCTTCCTACGAGCAGTACTTC; CDR3aa: CASSLGPSYEQYF
v_gene: TRBV6-1; abundance: .; d_gene: .; j_gene: TRBJ1-5; CDR3nt: TGTGCCAGCAGTGATCTGGGCAGGGGATACAATCAGCCCCAGCATTTT; CDR3aa: CASSDLGRGYNQPQHF
v_gene: TRBV29-1; abundance: .; d_gene: TRBD1; j_gene: TRBJ2-2; CDR3nt: TGCAGCGGCCGGACAGGGAACGCCGGGGAGCTGTTTTTT; CDR3aa: CSGRTGNAGELFF
v_gene: TRBV6-1; abundance: .; d_gene: TRBD1; j_gene: TRBJ1-4; CDR3nt: TGTGCCAGCACCAAGGGACAGGGAGACGAAAAACTGTTTTTT; CDR3aa: CASTKGQGDEKLFF
v_gene: TRBV19; abundance: .; d_gene: .; j_gene: TRBJ2-7; CDR3nt: TGTGCCAGTAGCGAAGGGGCCTACGAGCAGTACTTC; CDR3aa: CASSEGAYEQYF
v_gene: TRBV14; abundance: .; d_gene: .; j_gene: TRBJ2-3; CDR3nt: TGTGCCAGCAGCCAAGTAGGGGACTTAACAGATACGCAGTATTTT; CDR3aa: CASSQVGDLTDTQYF